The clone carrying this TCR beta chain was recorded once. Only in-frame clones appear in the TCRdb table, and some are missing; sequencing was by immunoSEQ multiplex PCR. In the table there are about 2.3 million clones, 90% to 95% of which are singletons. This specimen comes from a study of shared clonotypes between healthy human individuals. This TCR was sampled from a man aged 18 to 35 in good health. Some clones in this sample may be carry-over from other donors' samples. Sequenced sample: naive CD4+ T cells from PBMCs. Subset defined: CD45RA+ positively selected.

The CDR3 is CASSLSTPHREVDYGYTF. The CDR3 DNA sequence: TGTGCCAGCAGTTTATCGACCCCTCACAGGGAAGTGGACTATGGCTACACCTTC. The chain joins TRBV27 to TRBJ1-2; tentative D call: TRBD1 (6 bases). The germline V gene has CDR1 MNHEY and CDR2 SMNVEV (reference sequence). Trimming pared 0 bases from V and 3 bases from J, leaving 20 bases between. The CDR3 has 18 amino acids.